Described below is a single T cell receptor beta chain sequence and its context. Its target is unknown. Per the germline V gene, CDR1 is SNHLY and CDR2 is FYNNEI. V gave up 6 bases and J gave up 5 bases; unmatched junction bases: 7. The CDR3 covers 16 residues. Unique molecular identifiers tagged the TCR beta cDNA libraries. The yield from around 1 to 10 million T cells was some 500,000 cDNA molecules in total. One entry per CDR3 protein, called by TCRdb with MiXCR from the PCR reads. The sample has around 500,000 distinct CDR3 sequences, approximately 31% seen once. The data derive from a study of post-analysis software for immune sequencing data. Looking at the study overall: As for disease course, relapsing-remitting, secondary progressive and progressive-relapsing multiple sclerosis were all included. Study conclusions and caveats: Among multiple sclerosis patients, normalized Chao1 diversity was significantly below that of controls. In patients, TRBV5-6, TRBV5-1 and TRBV20-1 belonged to four or five TRBV segments found more frequently than in controls.

Sequenced: blood. The rearrangement links TRBV2 to TRBJ2-5; 15 bases are a match to TRBD2. The source is a girl under 18 with multiple sclerosis. DNA for the CDR3: TGTGCCAGCAGGCCCCCGGGACTAGCGGGAGGCGAGACCCAGTACTTC. Encoded protein: CASRPPGLAGGETQYF.